This T cell receptor (beta chain) comes out of a study of T cell changes during pregnancy in multiple sclerosis. The table came from immunoSEQ multiplex PCR; TCRdb's copy has only in-frame clones and leaves some out. Among under 6,000 clones listed, over 65% were seen once. The CDR3 is made up of 14 amino acids. The germline gives CDR1 SNHLY, CDR2 FYNNEI. Trimming removed 1 base from V and 3 bases from J, with 10 bases in between. The sequence was collected from a female donor in good health, enrolled as a control in a pregnancy study. Source: CD8+ T cells from peripheral blood mononuclear cells, taken in the second trimester of pregnancy. The chain uses TRBV2 and TRBJ2-7; D is unresolved. The CDR3 DNA is TGTGCCAGCAGTGAAGGAATTAGAGGCTACGAGCAGTACTTC. Its translation is CASSEGIRGYEQYF.